This TCR beta chain was retrieved from a study of T cell changes during pregnancy in multiple sclerosis. Generated by immunoSEQ multiplex PCR, the TCRdb table keeps only in-frame clones and is missing some. The sample records 90,000 to 95,000 clones, 85% to 95% being singletons. Germline values: CDR1 GTSNPN, CDR2 SVGIG (reference sequence). V shed 1 base and J 0 bases; nucleotides not matched to a gene: 3. CDR3 size: 15 residues. The source was peripheral blood, collected in the third trimester of pregnancy. The rearrangement links TRBV30 to TRBJ1-5; 7 nucleotides line up with TRBD1. The sequence was obtained from a female donor with multiple sclerosis, enrolled in a pregnancy study. The chain's CDR3 is CAWSDRGYSNQPQHF. CDR3 in DNA: TGTGCCTGGAGTGACAGGGGATATAGCAATCAGCCCCAGCATTTT.